This is a list of T cell receptor beta chains from one sample in a study of CD8+ T cells in alopecia areata. The protocol was immunoSEQ multiplex PCR, while the TCRdb copy is restricted to in-frame clones and leaves out a portion. The table shows over 200,000 clones, with about 53% occurring only once. The source was CD4+ T cells sorted from blood, collected at week 0. These receptors were collected from a human donor with alopecia areata. CDR3s include the opening cysteine and the closing phenylalanine or tryptophan. Each record gives: J gene, D gene, V gene, clone size, CDR3 DNA, CDR3 protein. The D gene is left open where the match is weak. Size values are once, few and many counts, or a class for expanded clones, and some rows have none.

j_gene: TRBJ2-7; d_gene: -; v_gene: TRBV6-1; abundance: -; CDR3nt: TGTGCCAGCAATAACGTGGGCAGCTACGAGCAGTACTTC; CDR3aa: CASNNVGSYEQYF
j_gene: TRBJ2-7; d_gene: -; v_gene: TRBV18; abundance: -; CDR3nt: TGTGCCAGCTCACTGGGCGCGACCGGGACGGGTTTCTACGAGCAGTACTTC; CDR3aa: CASSLGATGTGFYEQYF
j_gene: TRBJ2-1; d_gene: -; v_gene: TRBV18; abundance: -; CDR3nt: TGTGCCAGCTCACCAGTAAGTCAAGGGGCTAGCTCCTACAATGAGCAGTTCTTC; CDR3aa: CASSPVSQGASSYNEQFF
j_gene: TRBJ2-5; d_gene: -; v_gene: TRBV5-4; abundance: -; CDR3nt: TGTGCCAGCGGTTCTGGGTTGGAGACCCAGTACTTC; CDR3aa: CASGSGLETQYF
j_gene: TRBJ2-7; d_gene: -; v_gene: TRBV4-1; abundance: -; CDR3nt: TGCGCCAGCAGCCCTGGGGACGGCTCACGCTACGAGCAGTACTTC; CDR3aa: CASSPGDGSRYEQYF
j_gene: TRBJ2-5; d_gene: -; v_gene: TRBV6-6; abundance: -; CDR3nt: TGTGCCAGCAGTCAAGAGACCCAGTACTTC; CDR3aa: CASSQETQYF
j_gene: TRBJ2-3; d_gene: -; v_gene: TRBV9; abundance: few; CDR3nt: TGTGCCAGCAGCGTAGCGGCGGCTAGCCCAGATACGCAGTATTTT; CDR3aa: CASSVAAASPDTQYF
j_gene: TRBJ1-4; d_gene: TRBD1; v_gene: TRBV27; abundance: few; CDR3nt: TGTGCCAGCAGTTCAACCCGGACAACACAGGGGGAAAAACTGTTTTTT; CDR3aa: CASSSTRTTQGEKLFF
j_gene: TRBJ1-2; d_gene: TRBD1; v_gene: TRBV5-6; abundance: -; CDR3nt: TGTGCCAGCAGCTGGAGAGGTCAGGGGGCAAGGGGCTACACCTTC; CDR3aa: CASSWRGQGARGYTF
j_gene: TRBJ2-5; d_gene: -; v_gene: TRBV6-5; abundance: few; CDR3nt: TGTGCCAGCAGCTACTCTGCGGGAGAGACCCAGTACTTC; CDR3aa: CASSYSAGETQYF
j_gene: TRBJ2-1; d_gene: -; v_gene: TRBV5-6; abundance: -; CDR3nt: TGTGCCAGCAGCTTGATTACAGGGCCCTACTCCTACAATGAGCAGTTCTTC; CDR3aa: CASSLITGPYSYNEQFF
j_gene: TRBJ2-2; d_gene: TRBD2; v_gene: TRBV7-3; abundance: few; CDR3nt: TGTGCCAGCAGCCCCGTGGGACTAGCGGGGGTGACCGGGGAGCTGTTTTTT; CDR3aa: CASSPVGLAGVTGELFF
j_gene: TRBJ2-3; d_gene: TRBD2; v_gene: TRBV19; abundance: many; CDR3nt: TGTGCCAGTGGAGCGGGGGGCACAGATACGCAGTATTTT; CDR3aa: CASGAGGTDTQYF
j_gene: TRBJ2-7; d_gene: -; v_gene: TRBV25-1; abundance: few; CDR3nt: TGTGCCAGCAGTGAGAACACCTACGAGCAGTACTTC; CDR3aa: CASSENTYEQYF
j_gene: TRBJ1-2; d_gene: -; v_gene: TRBV25-1; abundance: few; CDR3nt: TGTGCCAGCGCTCCGGGGGCGGACTATGGCTACACCTTC; CDR3aa: CASAPGADYGYTF
j_gene: TRBJ2-1; d_gene: -; v_gene: TRBV4-2; abundance: -; CDR3nt: TGTGCCAGCAGCCAGCACCACGTTGAGGGGGAGCAGTTCTTC; CDR3aa: CASSQHHVEGEQFF
j_gene: TRBJ2-3; d_gene: -; v_gene: TRBV5-6; abundance: -; CDR3nt: TGTGCCAGCAGCTCGACAGCTACAGATACGCAGTATTTT; CDR3aa: CASSSTATDTQYF
j_gene: TRBJ1-2; d_gene: TRBD1; v_gene: TRBV5-6; abundance: -; CDR3nt: TGTGCCAGCAACGACAGGGTACCGTTATATGGCTACACCTTC; CDR3aa: CASNDRVPLYGYTF
j_gene: TRBJ1-2; d_gene: -; v_gene: TRBV30; abundance: -; CDR3nt: TGTGCCTGGAACCCGGGGAACTATGGCTACACCTTC; CDR3aa: CAWNPGNYGYTF
j_gene: TRBJ1-1; d_gene: -; v_gene: TRBV29-1; abundance: -; CDR3nt: TGCAGCGTTGTTTGGATGAACACTGAAGCTTTCTTT; CDR3aa: CSVVWMNTEAFF
j_gene: TRBJ1-5; d_gene: -; v_gene: TRBV2; abundance: -; CDR3nt: TGTGCCAGCAGGTCATTTAATCAGCCCCAGCATTTT; CDR3aa: CASRSFNQPQHF
j_gene: TRBJ2-7; d_gene: TRBD1; v_gene: TRBV5-1; abundance: -; CDR3nt: TGCGCCAGCAGCTGGGACAGGGGGTACGAGCAGTACTTC; CDR3aa: CASSWDRGYEQYF
j_gene: TRBJ2-1; d_gene: -; v_gene: TRBV6-5; abundance: few; CDR3nt: TGTGCCAGCGGGCAAGGGGGGGCCAGGGCCAATGAGCAGTTCTTC; CDR3aa: CASGQGGARANEQFF
j_gene: TRBJ2-5; d_gene: -; v_gene: TRBV7-8; abundance: -; CDR3nt: TGTGCCAGCAGCTTTTGGGACTGGAAAGAGACCCAGTACTTC; CDR3aa: CASSFWDWKETQYF
j_gene: TRBJ1-1; d_gene: TRBD1; v_gene: TRBV2; abundance: -; CDR3nt: TGTGCCAGCAGTGGACAGGGGGGCACTGAAGCTTTCTTT; CDR3aa: CASSGQGGTEAFF